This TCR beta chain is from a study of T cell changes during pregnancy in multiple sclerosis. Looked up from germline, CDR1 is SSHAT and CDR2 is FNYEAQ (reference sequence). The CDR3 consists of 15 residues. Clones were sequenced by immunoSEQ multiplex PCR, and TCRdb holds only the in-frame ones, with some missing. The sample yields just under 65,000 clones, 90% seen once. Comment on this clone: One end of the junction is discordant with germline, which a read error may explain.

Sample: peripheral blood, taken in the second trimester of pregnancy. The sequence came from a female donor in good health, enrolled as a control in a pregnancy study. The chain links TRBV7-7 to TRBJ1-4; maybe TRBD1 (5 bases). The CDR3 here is CASSPTDGGNEKLFF. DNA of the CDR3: TGTGCTAGCAGCCCGACGGACGGGGGAAATGAAAAACTGTTTTTT.